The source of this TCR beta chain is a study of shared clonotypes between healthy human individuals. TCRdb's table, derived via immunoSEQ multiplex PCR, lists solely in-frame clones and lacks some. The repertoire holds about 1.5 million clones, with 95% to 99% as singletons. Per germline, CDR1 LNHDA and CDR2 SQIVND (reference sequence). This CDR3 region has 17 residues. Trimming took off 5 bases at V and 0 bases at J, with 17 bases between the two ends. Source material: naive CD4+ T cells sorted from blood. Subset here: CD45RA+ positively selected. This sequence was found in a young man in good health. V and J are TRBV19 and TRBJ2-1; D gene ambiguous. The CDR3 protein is CASSSSLLVGSYNEQFF. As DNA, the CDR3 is TGTGCCAGTAGTTCCTCGCTCCTTGTGGGCTCCTACAATGAGCAGTTCTTC.